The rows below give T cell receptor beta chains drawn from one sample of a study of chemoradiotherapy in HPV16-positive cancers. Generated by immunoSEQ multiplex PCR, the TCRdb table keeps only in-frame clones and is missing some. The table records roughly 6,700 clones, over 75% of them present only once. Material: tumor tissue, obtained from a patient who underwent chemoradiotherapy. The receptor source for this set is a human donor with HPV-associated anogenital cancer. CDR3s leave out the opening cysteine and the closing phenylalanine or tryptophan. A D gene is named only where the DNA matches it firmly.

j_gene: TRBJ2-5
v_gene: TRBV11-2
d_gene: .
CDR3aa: ASSLGETQY

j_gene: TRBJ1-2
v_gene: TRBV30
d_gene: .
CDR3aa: AWRPGHSLYYGYT

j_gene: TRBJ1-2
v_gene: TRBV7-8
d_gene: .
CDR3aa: ASRELRQDIYGYT

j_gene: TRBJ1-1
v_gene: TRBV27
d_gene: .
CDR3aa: ASSSWMNTEAF

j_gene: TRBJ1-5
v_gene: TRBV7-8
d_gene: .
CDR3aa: ASSWGVGGHQPQH

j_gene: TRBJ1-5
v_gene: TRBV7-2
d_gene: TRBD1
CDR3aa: ASSLFRGDNQPQH

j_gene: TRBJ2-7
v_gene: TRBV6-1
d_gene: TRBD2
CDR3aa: ASSDQVAGGPHEQY

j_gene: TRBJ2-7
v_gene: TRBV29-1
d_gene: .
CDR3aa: SVDSPKMGDEQY

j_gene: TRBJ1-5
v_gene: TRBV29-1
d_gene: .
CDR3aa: SVGRDPNQPQH

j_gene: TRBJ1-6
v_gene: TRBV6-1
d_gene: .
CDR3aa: ASSESVGSNSPLH

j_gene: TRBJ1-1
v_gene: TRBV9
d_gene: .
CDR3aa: ASSVEGFMNTEAF

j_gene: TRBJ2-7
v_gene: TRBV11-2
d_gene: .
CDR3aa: ASSETSQGGEQY

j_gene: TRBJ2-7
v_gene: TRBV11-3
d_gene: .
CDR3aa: ASSLRVDWEQY

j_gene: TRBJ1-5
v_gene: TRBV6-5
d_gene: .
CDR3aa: ASSYSSRASSMTQH

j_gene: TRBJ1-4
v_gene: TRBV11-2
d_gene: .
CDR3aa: ASSLVFRSRSNEKLF